These 25 T cell receptor beta chains were all obtained from the same sample, sequenced in a study of blood T cell repertoires in COVID-19. Clones were read by immunoSEQ multiplex PCR, and TCRdb kept only the in-frame ones, dropping some. The data show about 250,000 clones, over 70% seen once. The sample comprised peripheral blood. These receptors were taken from an elderly woman with acute or convalescent COVID-19.

This sequence joins TRBV28 and TRBJ2-3; D gene unclear. The CDR3 spans 14 residues. V was cut by 2 bases and J by 0 bases, with 6 bases left in between. Germline assignment: CDR1 MDHEN and CDR2 SYDVKM. DNA for the CDR3: TGTGCCAGCAGTTTAGTCGAGAGCACAGATACGCAGTATTTT. As protein: CASSLVESTDTQYF. Supplemented by reference TRBV28 and TRBJ2-3, the full variable domain reads DVKVTQSSRYLVKRTGEKVFLECVQDMDHENMFWYRQDPGLGLRLIYFSYDVKMKEKGDIPEGYSVSREKKERFSLILESASTNQTSMYLCASSLVESTDTQYFGPGTRLTVL.

This chain uses TRBV3-1 (or the pseudogene TRBV3-2) with TRBJ1-4, with D unresolved. Trimming removed 0 bases at V and 6 bases at J, with 14 bases between. The V gene's germline CDR1 is LGHDT and CDR2 YNNKEL (reference sequence). The CDR3 length is 16 residues. CDR3 nucleotide sequence: TGTGCCAGCAGCCAAGAAGTTCCCGGGTTGGATGAAAAACTGTTTTTT. It encodes CASSQEVPGLDEKLFF.

The V call is TRBV19, the J call TRBJ1-1; 7 bases are a match to TRBD1. The J segment lost 1 base and the V segment lost 7 bases, leaving 9 bases of the junction unmatched. CDR3 size: 15 residues. CDR1 and CDR2 from the germline V gene are LNHDA and SQIVND (reference sequence). CDR3 sequence (DNA): TGTGCCAGTACCCTGACAGGGACTGCGAACACTGAAGCTTTCTTT. Residues: CASTLTGTANTEAFF.

As regards this clone: The junction and the germline gene differ at one end; a read error may be behind it. CDR3 nucleotide sequence: TGTGCCAGCAGCCAGTCAGGAGGAGGGAGCTTCTTC. It translates to CASSQSGGGSFF. This chain joins TRBV13 and TRBJ2-7; tentatively, D is TRBD2 (6 bases). Germline values: CDR1 PRHDT, CDR2 FYEKMQ (reference sequence). The CDR3 has 12 amino acids.

This clone was observed a single time. The chain combines TRBV19 with TRBJ1-1; no firm D call. The CDR3 has 13 residues. Germline V gene sequence: CDR1 LNHDA, CDR2 SQIVND (reference sequence). Deletions cut 6 bases from V and 1 base from J, with 9 bases between. The CDR3 nucleotides are TGTGCCAGTAGATATTACAGGAACACTGAAGCTTTCTTT. Its protein product is CASRYYRNTEAFF.

The chain is built from TRBV6-6 and TRBJ2-7; 7 nucleotides align to TRBD1. The V and J ends lost 0 bases and 11 bases, in that order; junction bases with no gene match: 7. Per germline, CDR1 MNHNY and CDR2 SVGAGI (reference sequence). CDR3 length equals 13 residues. Written as DNA, the CDR3 is TGTGCCAGCAGTTACTCGATCGACAGGGAGAAGTACTTC. Translated: CASSYSIDREKYF.

The chain combines TRBV7-9 with TRBJ1-1; perhaps TRBD1 as D (5 bases). The V end was cut by 6 bases, the J end by 3 bases, with 14 bases between. The germline V gene has CDR1 SEHNR and CDR2 FQNEAQ (reference sequence). This CDR3 spans 14 amino acids. DNA for the CDR3: TGTGCCAGCAGACGTCTAGACAGAGACACTGAAGCTTTCTTT. It translates to CASRRLDRDTEAFF. The variable domain in full, with the rest retrieved from reference TRBV7-9 and TRBJ1-1, is DTGVSQNPRHKITKRGQNVTFRCDPISEHNRLYWYRQTLGQGPEFLTYFQNEAQLEKSRLLSDRFSAERPKGSFSTLEIQRTEQGDSAMYLCASRRLDRDTEAFFGQGTRLTVV.

The chain links TRBV5-1 to TRBJ2-3; D unclear. In germline, CDR1 is SGHRS, CDR2 YFSETQ. The CDR3 runs 16 residues. V lost 3 bases to trimming and J lost 2 bases, with 16 bases between them. In DNA, the CDR3 is TGCGCCAGCAGCTCCTCGCGACTGTTGGTCACAGATACGCAGTATTTT. Protein: CASSSSRLLVTDTQYF.

This chain connects TRBV6-5 to TRBJ2-7; D is undetermined. The CDR3 loop spans 13 amino acids. Germline V lookup: CDR1 MNHEY, CDR2 SVGAGI. With 4 bases removed from V and 0 bases from J, the gap between germline ends came to 7 bases. CDR3 loop: CASSSTPSYEQYF. The CDR3 region has the DNA TGTGCCAGCAGTTCGACTCCCTCCTACGAGCAGTACTTC.

This chain links TRBV10-3 with TRBJ2-1; tentative D call: TRBD1 (6 bases). This CDR3 region has 14 residues. Germline V gene sequence: CDR1 ENHRY, CDR2 SYGVKD. V lost 4 bases and J 4 bases, leaving 11 bases between the germline ends. The CDR3 spells CAISGGGQYNEQFF. The CDR3, as DNA: TGTGCCATCAGTGGTGGGGGCCAGTACAATGAGCAGTTCTTC.

The rearrangement joins TRBV19 to TRBJ1-6; D remains ambiguous. CDR3 length equals 15 residues. Looked up from germline, CDR1 is LNHDA and CDR2 is SQIVND (reference sequence). V was clipped by 5 bases and J by 0 bases, with 8 bases between them. CDR3 sequence (DNA): TGTGCCAGTAGTGGTGGGAGCTCCTATAATTCACCCCTCCACTTT. This codes for CASSGGSSYNSPLHF.

The chain is built from TRBV10-2 and TRBJ2-3; 7 bases line up with TRBD1. The germline gives CDR1 WSHSY, CDR2 SAAADI. CDR3 length equals 15 residues. Trimming removed 6 bases from V and 0 bases from J; junction bases left unmatched: 6. The CDR3 DNA sequence: TGCGCCAGCAGATCCGGGACAGCTAGCACAGATACGCAGTATTTT. Protein: CASRSGTASTDTQYF.

The chain uses TRBV12-3 or TRBV12-4 and TRBJ1-4; 8 bases are a match to TRBD1. The CDR3 is 12 residues long. V was pared by 5 bases and J by 17 bases, with 10 bases of the junction left unmatched. This CDR3 reads CASSKTGTGVFF. CDR3 nucleotides: TGTGCCAGCAGTAAAACCGGGACAGGCGTTTTTTTT.

J is TRBJ1-3 and V is TRBV5-1; tentative D call: TRBD1 (5 bases). The CDR3 sequence is 17 residues long. With 2 bases removed from V and 0 bases from J, the gap between germline ends came to 15 bases. Germline-derived CDR1 and CDR2 are SGHRS and YFSETQ. The CDR3 nucleotides are TGCGCCAGCAGCTTCCAAGCAGGGTTGGGCTCTGGAAACACCATATATTTT. This translates into CASSFQAGLGSGNTIYF.

This chain links TRBV3-1 (or the pseudogene TRBV3-2) with TRBJ2-1, with D perhaps TRBD2 (5 bases). CDR1 is LGHDT, CDR2 YNNKEL, per germline (reference sequence). V was cut by 2 bases and J by 6 bases, with 17 bases left in between. The CDR3 sequence is 16 residues long. DNA of the CDR3: TGTGCCAGCAGCCAACAAAGGGCGGGCCGGTTCAATGAGCAGTTCTTC. Its protein product is CASSQQRAGRFNEQFF.

V and J are TRBV5-6 and TRBJ1-2; perhaps TRBD1 as D (5 bases). From germline, CDR1 is SGHDT and CDR2 YYEEEE. The V end was cut by 2 bases, the J end by 4 bases, with 9 bases between. The CDR3 is made up of 13 amino acids. The CDR3 loop is CASSLLDTYGYTF. CDR3 DNA sequence: TGTGCCAGCAGCTTACTGGACACCTATGGCTACACCTTC. The full variable domain, in which reference TRBV5-6 and TRBJ1-2 provide the parts outside the CDR3, is DAGVTQSPTHLIKTRGQQVTLRCSPKSGHDTVSWYQQALGQGPQFIFQYYEEEERQRGNFPDRFSGHQFPNYSSELNVNALLLGDSALYLCASSLLDTYGYTFGSGTRLTVV.

The chain couples TRBV28 to TRBJ2-1; a weak D match, TRBD1 (6 bases). CDR1 MDHEN and CDR2 SYDVKM come from the germline V gene. V was shortened by 5 bases and J by 4 bases, with 12 bases between the two germline ends. The CDR3 sequence is 14 residues long. The CDR3 DNA reads as TGTGCCAGCAGTCTCGGACAGCCTTACAATGAGCAGTTCTTC. This sequence encodes CASSLGQPYNEQFF.

This clone was counted only a few times. V usage is TRBV6-1 and J usage is TRBJ2-3; D unclear. Deletions cut 3 bases from V and 1 base from J, with 17 bases between. Germline V gene data show CDR1 as MNHNS and CDR2 as SASEGT. This CDR3 has 17 residues. The CDR3 DNA is TGTGCCAGCAGTGAGGCCCCAGTTTTCCATGGCACAGATACGCAGTATTTT. This codes for CASSEAPVFHGTDTQYF.

CDR3 nucleotides: TGCGCCAGCGGACTAGCGGGAAACAATGAGCAGTTCTTC. Translation: CASGLAGNNEQFF. The chain is built from TRBV5-1 and TRBJ2-1, with 12 bases lining up with TRBD2. V trimming: 7 bases; J trimming: 5 bases; junction bases outside the gene matches: 1. The germline gives CDR1 SGHRS, CDR2 YFSETQ. The CDR3 contains 13 residues.

This chain connects TRBV2 to TRBJ1-2, with 11 bases aligning to TRBD1. Germline V gives CDR1 SNHLY, CDR2 FYNNEI. With V trimmed by 2 bases and J by 9 bases, 5 bases remained unmatched. The CDR3 is 14 amino acids. The CDR3 DNA is TGTGCCAGCAGTGAACTCCGGGACAGGGGGAGCTACACCTTC. Encoded protein: CASSELRDRGSYTF.

In the case of this clone: The same CDR3 also results from other DNA sequences found in this sample. This sequence joins TRBV6-5 and TRBJ1-2; the D is unclear. This CDR3 region has 14 residues. Germline V gene lookup returns CDR1 MNHEY and CDR2 SVGAGI. The V end lost 0 bases, the J end lost 3 bases, and 8 bases lay between the germline ends. The CDR3 DNA is TGTGCCAGCAGTTACTCCGGCGGTGACTATGGCTACACCTTC. Translating it yields CASSYSGGDYGYTF.

V usage is TRBV7-2 and J usage is TRBJ2-7, with TRBD2 matching 13 bases. Germline V lookup: CDR1 SGHTA, CDR2 FQGNSA. Losses at the gene ends were 2 bases for V and 3 bases for J; bases not matched to a gene: 1. This CDR3 spans 15 amino acids. In DNA, the CDR3 is TGTGCCAGCAGCTTAAGGACTAGCGGGGGCTACGAGCAGTACTTC. It yields the protein CASSLRTSGGYEQYF.

This rearrangement joins TRBV12-3 or TRBV12-4 to TRBJ1-2, with 9 bases matching TRBD1. This CDR3 region has 13 residues. Trimming cost V 7 bases and J 8 bases; bases outside gene matches: 8. The CDR3 loop is CASKRQGVHGYTF. In nucleotides, the CDR3 is TGTGCCAGCAAGAGACAGGGGGTGCACGGCTACACCTTC.

This clone occurred a few times. This chain connects TRBV7-9 to TRBJ1-2, with a tentative D call TRBD1 (5 bases). V was shortened by 5 bases and J by 5 bases, with 21 bases between the two germline ends. CDR1 SEHNR and CDR2 FQNEAQ come from the germline V gene (reference sequence). This CDR3 contains 16 residues. In DNA form, the CDR3 reads TGTGCCAGCAGCCATGCTAAAATTAAGGGGTTTTATGGCTACACCTTC. Its translation: CASSHAKIKGFYGYTF.

The rearrangement uses TRBV3-1 (or the pseudogene TRBV3-2) and TRBJ1-2; TRBD1 matches at 8 bases. Germline lookup yields CDR1 LGHDT and CDR2 YNNKEL (reference sequence). V shed 6 bases, J shed 3 bases, and the junction held 9 bases outside the gene matches. The CDR3 has 15 residues. Here the CDR3 reads CASSPDRVVDYGYTF. Written as DNA, the CDR3 is TGTGCCAGCAGTCCGGACAGGGTAGTAGACTATGGCTACACCTTC.